The rows below give T cell receptor beta chains drawn from one sample of a study of identical twins. Using its own MiXCR run on the 5' RACE reads, TCRdb lists one record per CDR3 protein. The profile shows about 430,000 distinct CDR3 sequences, approximately 17% of them singletons. The sequencing input was naive T cells sorted from blood. The receptors were sampled from a man in his fifties in good health. Each CDR3 is given without its conserved first and last residue. Fields, in order: CDR3 protein, V gene, clone size, J gene. The size entry is marked missing in some rows and otherwise reads once, few, many or a size class.

CDR3: ASSLPAGEQY
V: TRBV12-3/TRBV12-4
size: many
J: TRBJ2-7

CDR3: ASSLTGGSSYEQY
V: TRBV7-2
size: many
J: TRBJ2-7

CDR3: ASSLDPGPTDTQY
V: TRBV5-1
size: NA
J: TRBJ2-3

CDR3: ASSLWTADRDGYT
V: TRBV5-1
size: many
J: TRBJ1-2

CDR3: SADRVGIQY
V: TRBV20-1
size: few
J: TRBJ2-4

CDR3: ASSLVEGAIHEQY
V: TRBV7-2
size: NA
J: TRBJ2-7

CDR3: ASSRNRGYGETQY
V: TRBV7-2
size: NA
J: TRBJ2-5

CDR3: ASSPQDLTDTQY
V: TRBV6-1
size: NA
J: TRBJ2-3

CDR3: ASSVASHYEQY
V: TRBV10-2
size: few
J: TRBJ2-7

CDR3: ASSSWTSGLTDTQY
V: TRBV12-3/TRBV12-4
size: NA
J: TRBJ2-3

CDR3: ASSLEGQGAVQPQH
V: TRBV5-1
size: once
J: TRBJ1-5

CDR3: ASSSWGLGRNEQF
V: TRBV5-1
size: NA
J: TRBJ2-1

CDR3: ASSQRQYSNQPQH
V: TRBV4-2
size: many
J: TRBJ1-5

CDR3: ASSGTRAETQY
V: TRBV5-1
size: few
J: TRBJ2-5

CDR3: ASSPRSWETQY
V: TRBV7-2
size: many
J: TRBJ2-5